Presented here are 10 T cell receptor beta chains from one specimen sequenced in a study of T cells in localized non-small cell lung cancer. Libraries were prepared by immunoSEQ multiplex PCR; TCRdb keeps only in-frame clonotypes and omits some of them. This sample yields more than 30,000 clones, of which about 85% are seen a single time; about a sixth belongs to the top ten. Sequencing used peripheral blood mononuclear cells, obtained before any cancer treatment. The receptors shown here come from a man aged 35 to 69 with stage III lung adenocarcinoma.

The count of this clone is one. V usage is TRBV6-5 and J usage is TRBJ2-1; D may correspond to TRBD1 or TRBD2 (5 bases each). Germline CDR1 reads MNHEY; CDR2 reads SVGAGI. The CDR3 consists of 13 residues. Trimming took 6 bases from V and 6 from J, leaving 12 bases between them. The CDR3 loop reads CASSPGTVNEQFF. For the CDR3, the DNA is TGTGCCAGCAGCCCCGGGACGGTCAATGAGCAGTTCTTC.

This chain links TRBV11-3 with TRBJ2-7, with D possibly TRBD1 on 6 matching bases. Germline assignment: CDR1 SGHNT and CDR2 YENEEA. With 7 bases removed from V and 3 bases from J, the gap between germline ends came to 13 bases. This CDR3 has 13 amino acids. The CDR3 spells CASKARGGYEQYF. CDR3 bases: TGTGCCAGCAAAGCCAGGGGCGGCTACGAGCAGTACTTC.

This rearrangement joins TRBV7-2 to TRBJ2-3; 7 bases agree with TRBD2. CDR3 size: 17 residues. Germline CDR1 SGHTA, CDR2 FQGNSA. V lost 5 bases to trimming and J lost 2 bases; unmatched junction nucleotides: 13. The CDR3: CASSRGTTIPPTDTQYF. The CDR3 DNA is TGTGCCAGCAGCCGCGGGACTACTATCCCCCCCACAGATACGCAGTATTTT. The entire variable domain, with the rest obtained from reference TRBV7-2 and TRBJ2-3, is as follows: GAGVSQSPSNKVTEKGKDVELRCDPISGHTALYWYRQSLGQGLEFLIYFQGNSAPDKSGLPSDRFSAERTGGSVSTLTIQRTQQEDSAVYLCASSRGTTIPPTDTQYFGPGTRLTVL.

This clone showed up just once. The chain uses TRBV5-4 and TRBJ2-7, with D perhaps matching TRBD1 (6 bases). The V and J ends lost 1 base and 2 bases respectively, with 13 bases between them. The germline V gene has CDR1 SGHNT and CDR2 YYREEE (reference sequence). The CDR3 is 15 residues long. CDR3 protein: CASSLMTRGAYEQYF. The CDR3 DNA reads TGTGCCAGCAGCTTGATGACCAGGGGTGCCTACGAGCAGTACTTC. Together with reference TRBV5-4 and TRBJ2-7, the CDR3 gives the full variable domain: ETGVTQSPTHLIKTRGQQVTLRCSSQSGHNTVSWYQQALGQGPQFIFQYYREEENGRGNFPPRFSGLQFPNYSSELNVNALELDDSALYLCASSLMTRGAYEQYFGPGTRLTVT.

This chain links TRBV6-5 with TRBJ1-1; possibly TRBD1 for D (6 bases). CDR3 length equals 15 residues. Germline CDR1 and CDR2: MNHEY and SVGAGI. The germline V and J ends were trimmed by 2 bases and 1 base, with 11 bases remaining between them. CDR3 sequence: CASSYEYRANTEAFF. In DNA, the CDR3 is TGTGCCAGCAGTTACGAGTACAGGGCGAACACTGAAGCTTTCTTT.

This clone was picked up a small number of times. This chain joins TRBV2 and TRBJ1-5; D is perhaps TRBD1 (6 bases). The CDR3 is 13 amino acids. V dropped 4 bases and J dropped 4 bases, with 8 bases sitting between them. CDR1 and CDR2 (germline): SNHLY, FYNNEI. The DNA for the CDR3 is TGTGCCAGCAGTGGACAGGAGAATCAGCCCCAGCATTTT. Translated, it gives CASSGQENQPQHF.

The chain couples TRBV28 to TRBJ1-5; tentatively, D is TRBD1 (6 bases). V was cut by 5 bases and J by 3 bases, with 11 bases left in between. CDR3 length equals 14 residues. The germline V gene encodes CDR1 MDHEN and CDR2 SYDVKM. CDR3 bases: TGTGCCAGCAGTCCCTGGGGGCACAATCAGCCCCAGCATTTT. Its protein product is CASSPWGHNQPQHF. The full variable domain, rest sourced from reference TRBV28 and TRBJ1-5, is DVKVTQSSRYLVKRTGEKVFLECVQDMDHENMFWYRQDPGLGLRLIYFSYDVKMKEKGDIPEGYSVSREKKERFSLILESASTNQTSMYLCASSPWGHNQPQHFGDGTRLSIL.

The chain is built from TRBV7-9 and TRBJ1-2; 7 positions match TRBD1. This CDR3 comprises 13 residues. Germline lookup yields CDR1 SEHNR and CDR2 FQNEAQ (reference sequence). Losses at the gene ends were 5 bases for V and 4 bases for J; bases not matched to a gene: 4. As DNA, the CDR3 is TGTGCCAGCAGCCCGGGACAGCTCTATGGCTACACCTTC. Protein product: CASSPGQLYGYTF.

Only one count was recorded for this clone. The rearrangement joins TRBV6-4 to TRBJ1-5; no clear D gene. The CDR3 sequence is 12 residues long. The V gene's germline CDR1 is MRHNA and CDR2 SNTAGT. Trimming pared 8 bases from V and 2 bases from J, leaving 7 bases between. CDR3 bases: TGTGCCAGCGGGAATGGCAATCAGCCCCAGCATTTT. Its translation is CASGNGNQPQHF.

The rearrangement links TRBV9 to TRBJ1-1; D is undetermined. Trimming removed 1 base at V and 2 bases at J, with 12 bases between. The CDR3 covers 15 residues. Looked up from germline, CDR1 is SGDLS and CDR2 is YYNGEE. The CDR3 sequence is CASSVSIGLNTEAFF. For the CDR3, the DNA is TGTGCCAGCAGCGTATCAATAGGACTTAACACTGAAGCTTTCTTT.